A single sample gave rise to the 12 T cell receptor beta chains below, sequenced in a study of T cell repertoires in cytomegalovirus infection. TCRdb redid the calling of the reads with MiXCR, one entry per CDR3 protein. Of roughly 200,000 distinct CDR3 sequences listed, roughly two fifths are singletons. Their target antigens are unknown. This specimen was CD8+ T cells from cultured PBMCs, taken from culture after CMV antigen stimulation. These receptors came from a human donor in good health (CMV status not recorded). Some clones in this sample may be carry-over from other donors' samples.

This clonotype occurred a few times. The rearrangement links TRBV6-6 to TRBJ2-7; D possibly corresponds to TRBD1 (6 bases). V gave up 5 bases and J gave up 5 bases, with 16 bases separating them. This CDR3 region has 14 residues. Germline CDR1 is MNHNY and CDR2 is SVGAGI (reference sequence). The CDR3 protein is CASSPGQGLDEQYF. CDR3 DNA: TGTGCCAGCAGTCCGGGACAAGGGCTCGACGAGCAGTACTTC.

This sequence joins TRBV13 and TRBJ1-3; D remains unclear. V was trimmed by 5 bases and J by 5 bases, leaving 7 bases between them. The germline V gene has CDR1 PRHDT and CDR2 FYEKMQ (reference sequence). CDR3 length: 12 amino acids. The CDR3 nucleotides read TGTGCCAGCAGCCTTCAGAGAAACACCATATATTTT. Translation gives CASSLQRNTIYF.

This sequence joins TRBV6-1 and TRBJ2-1, with 8 bases lining up with TRBD1. Germline V gives CDR1 MNHNS, CDR2 SASEGT. Trimming took 5 bases from V and 3 from J; bases not matched to a gene: 15. The CDR3 loop spans 18 amino acids. The DNA for the CDR3 is TGTGCCAGCAGTCCACTACAATATGGTACAGGGGGCTACAATGAGCAGTTCTTC. It is translated as CASSPLQYGTGGYNEQFF.

The V gene is TRBV4-2, the J gene TRBJ1-1; 10 nucleotides agree with TRBD1. V lost 4 bases and J lost 4; bases outside the gene matches: 12. Germline V gene lookup returns CDR1 LGHNA and CDR2 YNFKEQ. The CDR3 has 17 amino acids. The CDR3 loop is CASSLRDRGGLATEAFF. The CDR3, as DNA: TGTGCCAGCAGCCTCCGGGACAGGGGAGGTTTAGCCACTGAAGCTTTCTTT.

The chain employs TRBV20-1 and TRBJ1-2, with 8 positions matching TRBD1. The CDR3 covers 14 residues. With V trimmed by 5 bases and J by 8 bases, 13 bases remained unmatched. The V gene's germline CDR1 is DFQATT and CDR2 SNEGSKA (reference sequence). The CDR3 loop is CSASRGRGLGGYTF. DNA for the CDR3: TGCAGTGCTTCTCGGGGCAGGGGGCTGGGGGGCTACACCTTC.

This chain connects TRBV7-9 to TRBJ1-3; no clear D gene. Per the germline V gene, CDR1 is SEHNR and CDR2 is FQNEAQ (reference sequence). The length of the CDR3 is 12 residues. The V end lost 6 bases, the J end lost 5 bases, and 8 bases lay between the germline ends. CDR3 coding DNA: TGTGCCAGCAGAACCGACAGAAACACCATATATTTT. Amino acid sequence: CASRTDRNTIYF.

This clonotype came up many times. This chain connects TRBV7-6 to TRBJ2-2; D is unclear. The length of the CDR3 is 17 residues. Per germline, CDR1 SGHVS and CDR2 FNYEAQ. V lost 2 bases, J lost 4 bases, and 17 bases lay in between. The CDR3 nucleotides are TGTGCCAGCAGCTTATACGGGTCCTCGAGAGGCACCGGGGAGCTGTTTTTT. It yields the protein CASSLYGSSRGTGELFF.

In this sample, this clonotype turned up many times. The V and J genes are TRBV11-2 and TRBJ1-6; perhaps TRBD1 as D (5 bases). Trimming cost V 0 bases and J 9 bases, with 12 bases left between them. Germline CDR1 is SGHAT and CDR2 is FQNNGV. The CDR3 has 15 amino acids. CDR3 coding DNA: TGTGCCAGCAGCTTAGAACCGGGGACGGGTTCACCCCTCCACTTT. This encodes CASSLEPGTGSPLHF.

In this sample, this clonotype turned up a few times. This chain connects TRBV11-2 to TRBJ1-1; maybe TRBD1 (5 bases). The CDR3 consists of 14 residues. Germline V gives CDR1 SGHAT, CDR2 FQNNGV. V lost 1 base, J lost 2 bases, and 8 bases lay in between. CDR3 protein: CASSLGDLNTEAFF. The CDR3, as DNA: TGTGCCAGCAGCTTAGGGGACCTCAACACTGAAGCTTTCTTT.

V and J are TRBV6-6 and TRBJ1-1; 7 bases are a match to TRBD1. Germline V gives CDR1 MNHNY, CDR2 SVGAGI (reference sequence). V shed 9 bases, J shed 8 bases, and the junction held 6 bases outside the gene matches. The CDR3 is 11 residues long. The CDR3 DNA reads TGTGCCAGTATACAGGGGCTAGAAGCTTTCTTT. It encodes CASIQGLEAFF.

The gene calls are TRBV7-2 and TRBJ2-5, with D unresolved. The CDR3 length is 16 residues. V gave up 3 bases and J gave up 4 bases, with 18 bases separating them. Germline assignment: CDR1 SGHTA and CDR2 FQGNSA. The CDR3 region is CASSLRRTRARETQYF. CDR3 nucleotides: TGTGCCAGCAGCTTGAGGCGGACCCGGGCGCGAGAGACCCAGTACTTC.

This clonotype was observed a few times. V is TRBV6-2 or TRBV6-3 and J is TRBJ2-1; TRBD2 matches at 8 bases. Looked up from germline, CDR1 is MNHEY and CDR2 is SVGEGT. There are 19 residues in the CDR3. V lost 5 bases and J lost 0; bases outside the gene matches: 15. The CDR3 reads CASSSPGPAGESSYNEQFF. The DNA for the CDR3 is TGTGCCAGCAGTAGTCCGGGCCCAGCGGGGGAAAGCTCCTACAATGAGCAGTTCTTC.